This T cell receptor (beta chain) was captured by sequencing in a study of T cell responses to AZD1222 COVID-19 vaccine. Study-wide background: Pooled samples include second doses given at about 4 or 12 weeks. Study findings and constraints: Females made up more of the donors, who were largely white British, and clonal diversity may have come out too low. Spike-specific TCRs gained breadth and depth after people received two AZD1222 doses. Along spike, vaccine-associated CD4 TCRs were found throughout, with dominance at 160-218 and 743-854.

TCRdb's table, derived via immunoSEQ multiplex PCR, lists solely in-frame clones and lacks some. This table has approximately 150,000 clones, 70% to 90% appearing once. Trimming removed 6 bases from V and 4 bases from J; junction bases left unmatched: 2. There are 13 residues in the CDR3. Germline loops: CDR1 MGHRA, CDR2 YSYEKL. About this clone: What it binds is not known.

This chain connects TRBV4-1 to TRBJ1-5; TRBD1 matches 8 bases. The origin of this receptor is an adult in good health. The specimen was peripheral blood, collected on day 0 of AZD1222 vaccination. The chain's CDR3 is CASSNRGNQPQHF. CDR3 DNA: TGCGCCAGCAGTAACAGGGGGAATCAGCCCCAGCATTTT.